This TCR beta chain was profiled in a study of T cells in tuberculosis. About the research overall: T cells were selected with CD1B tetramers loaded with glucose monomycolate.

Generated by immunoSEQ multiplex PCR, the TCRdb table keeps only in-frame clones and is missing some. The repertoire consists of tens of thousands of clones, with about 85% occurring once and the leading ten covering about 15%. The CDR3 loop spans 14 amino acids. V was pared by 2 bases and J by 1 base, with 9 bases between. From germline, CDR1 is SGHRS and CDR2 YFSETQ. This clone was seen just once. The time point is: new active TB diagnosis, blood taken before or within 7 days of starting treatment. This specimen was PBMCs, taken at tuberculosis diagnosis. The sequence came from an adult with tuberculosis. This sequence joins TRBV5-1 and TRBJ1-1; the D gene is possibly TRBD1 (6 bases). This CDR3 reads CASSFGTQNTEAFF. The CDR3 region has the DNA TGCGCCAGCAGCTTCGGGACACAGAACACTGAAGCTTTCTTT.